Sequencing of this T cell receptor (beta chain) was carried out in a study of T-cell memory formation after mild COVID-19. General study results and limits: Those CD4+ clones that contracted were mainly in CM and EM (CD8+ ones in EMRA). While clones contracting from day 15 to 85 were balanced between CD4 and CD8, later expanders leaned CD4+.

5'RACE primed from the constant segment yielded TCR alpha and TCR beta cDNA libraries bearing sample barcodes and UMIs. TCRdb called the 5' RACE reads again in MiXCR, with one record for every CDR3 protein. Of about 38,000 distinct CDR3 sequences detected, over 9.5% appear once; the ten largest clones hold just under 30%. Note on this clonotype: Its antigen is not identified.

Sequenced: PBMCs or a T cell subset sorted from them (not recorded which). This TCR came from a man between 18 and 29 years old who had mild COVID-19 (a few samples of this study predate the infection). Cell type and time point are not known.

CDR3: CASSLGAGQETQYF. CDR3 nucleotide sequence: TGCGCCAGCAGCTTGGGGGCAGGGCAAGAGACCCAGTACTTC. The genes are TRBV5-1 and TRBJ2-5; maybe TRBD1 (5 bases). V dropped 0 bases and J dropped 2 bases, with 8 bases sitting between them. This CDR3 comprises 14 residues. The V gene's germline CDR1 is SGHRS and CDR2 YFSETQ.